The rows below give T cell receptor beta chains drawn from one sample of a study of T cell responses to AZD1222 COVID-19 vaccine. Method: immunoSEQ multiplex PCR; TCRdb's copy keeps in-frame clones and lacks some. The table shows roughly 100,000 clones, with over 80% occurring only once. Sequencing was performed on peripheral blood, taken on day 0 of AZD1222 vaccination. These TCRs come from an adult in good health. The CDR3 runs from the conserved cysteine through the conserved F or W. D genes are given only for firm matches. Size is stated for part of the rows, as once, few or many counts, or as a class when the clone is expanded.

D gene	V gene	clone size	J gene	CDR3 DNA	CDR3 protein
TRBD2	TRBV5-1	NA	TRBJ2-5	TGCGCCAGCAGCAACATAGCGGGAGAGGGGGAGACCCAGTACTTC	CASSNIAGEGETQYF
NA	TRBV5-1	NA	TRBJ1-1	TGCGCCAGCAGCTTGATAGAGGACAGTGAAGCTTTCTTT	CASSLIEDSEAFF
NA	TRBV19	NA	TRBJ1-5	TGTGCCAGTAGTACTCAAACAGGGTATCAGCCCCAGCATTTT	CASSTQTGYQPQHF
NA	TRBV5-1	NA	TRBJ1-1	TGCGCCAGCAGTGATCAGGGGCTAACTGAAGCTTTCTTT	CASSDQGLTEAFF
TRBD2	TRBV9	NA	TRBJ2-1	TGTGCCAGCAGCGCCAGCGGGAGTCTCAGCTCCTACAATGAGCAGTTCTTC	CASSASGSLSSYNEQFF
TRBD1	TRBV7-9	NA	TRBJ2-1	TGTGCCAGCAGCTCGCTAGGGGGCGTTCCTCACAATGAGCAGTTCTTC	CASSSLGGVPHNEQFF
NA	TRBV5-4	NA	TRBJ2-2	TGTGCCAGCAGCTTTTATAACACCGGGGAGCTGTTTTTT	CASSFYNTGELFF
TRBD1	TRBV27	NA	TRBJ1-4	TGTGCCAGCAGTTTACAGGGGGCTGGTAATGAAAAACTGTTTTTT	CASSLQGAGNEKLFF
TRBD1	TRBV30	NA	TRBJ1-6	TGTGCCTGGAGTGGGACAGGGGTCTCACCCCTCCACTTT	CAWSGTGVSPLHF
TRBD1	TRBV2	NA	TRBJ1-2	TGTGCCAGCAGTGAATTCAGGACAGGGGTCTCCTACACCTTC	CASSEFRTGVSYTF
NA	TRBV9	NA	TRBJ1-4	TGTGCCAGCAGCGTAGAGCCAGGGGCATCTAATGAAAAACTGTTTTTT	CASSVEPGASNEKLFF
NA	TRBV18	NA	TRBJ1-5	TGTGCCAGCTCACCGGTTCAGAGCAATCAGCCCCAGCATTTT	CASSPVQSNQPQHF
NA	TRBV30	NA	TRBJ2-7	TGTGCCTGGATTATGACGTCGGAGCAGTACTTC	CAWIMTSEQYF
TRBD1	TRBV2	NA	TRBJ2-7	TGTGCCAGCAGTCTACAGGGGGCCGAGCAGTACTTC	CASSLQGAEQYF
NA	TRBV2	few	TRBJ2-1	TGTGCCAGCAGTGCAACGAGTGAGCAGTTCTTC	CASSATSEQFF
NA	TRBV7-2	NA	TRBJ1-1	TGTGCCAGCAGCTTTTCTGAGGAGACTGAAGCTTTCTTT	CASSFSEETEAFF
NA	TRBV7-9	few	TRBJ1-4	TGTGCCAGCAGCTTAAATGAAAAACTGTTTTTT	CASSLNEKLFF
TRBD1	TRBV19	NA	TRBJ1-2	TGTGCCAGTAGTATACCGGGACAGGGGTACCATGGCTACACCTTC	CASSIPGQGYHGYTF
TRBD1	TRBV5-1	NA	TRBJ2-1	TGCGGATCGACAGGGACGGCTGAGCAGTTCTTC	CGSTGTAEQFF
NA	TRBV13	NA	TRBJ2-6	TGTGCCAGCAGACAGCACTCTGGGGCCAACGTCCTGACTTTC	CASRQHSGANVLTF